Only one count was recorded for the clone carrying this TCR beta chain. The antigen is not known. The sample comes from a study of shared clonotypes between healthy human individuals. Study-wide findings and caveats: Limited genetic and exposure-history diversity came from having few donors.

Authors' processing steps: ImmunoSEQ output lacked quality scores and full-length reads, limiting matched filtering. TCRdb's copy holds only in-frame clones and misses some; the assay was immunoSEQ multiplex PCR. That table is the source of V, J and clone size, and D and trimming were worked out from the DNA. The table lists some 470,000 clones, roughly four fifths of them singletons. Germline V gene lookup returns CDR1 LNHDA and CDR2 SQIVND (reference sequence). The CDR3 has 16 residues. V shed 5 bases and J 0 bases; nucleotides not matched to a gene: 7. With unsorted samples, genomic DNA was obtained from 75 million to 90 million PBMCs.

The receptor was derived from a woman between 40 and 50 years old in good health. Some clones in this sample may be carry-over from other donors' samples. The chain is built from TRBV19 and TRBJ2-1, with 7 bases identical to TRBD2. Sequencing was carried out using PBMCs. The DNA of the CDR3 is TGTGCCAGTAGTCCCCGGGCTAGCGGCTCCTACAATGAGCAGTTCTTC. It codes for CASSPRASGSYNEQFF. Together with reference TRBV19 and TRBJ2-1, the CDR3 gives the full variable domain: DGGITQSPKYLFRKEGQNVTLSCEQNLNHDAMYWYRQDPGQGLRLIYYSQIVNDFQKGDIAEGYSVSREKKESFPLTVTSAQKNPTAFYLCASSPRASGSYNEQFFGPGTRLTVL.